This record covers a single TCR beta chain. As processed by the authors: Counts of nucleated cells, estimated from reference gene primer amplification, were obtained. Sequencing used immunoSEQ multiplex PCR; TCRdb keeps in-frame clones, though not all of them. That table supplies the V and J calls and clone size; D and trimming were determined from the DNA. Altogether around 160,000 clones are present, 81% being singletons, with the ten largest covering roughly 8.4%. The data originate from a study of blood T cell repertoires in COVID-19. At the level of the study: Samples came from the United States, Italy and Spain, spanning acute and convalescent COVID-19. T cells, B-cell-depleted T cells, or PBMCs provided the cDNA or gDNA that served as material.

Source material: peripheral blood. The sequence was collected from a human donor with acute or convalescent COVID-19. The donor label of this sample is uncertain.

Written as DNA, the CDR3 is TGTGCCAGCAGCCAAGGTGGGACAGGGGGGGTCTATGGCTACACCTTC. Its translation: CASSQGGTGGVYGYTF. The chain carries TRBV3-1 (or the pseudogene TRBV3-2) and TRBJ1-2; TRBD1 matches 11 bases. The germline CDR1 and CDR2 sequences are LGHDT and YNNKEL (reference sequence). V shed 1 base, J shed 4 bases, and the junction held 5 bases outside the gene matches. This CDR3 has 16 amino acids.